Listed below are T cell receptor beta chains from one sample, sequenced in a study of cytomegalovirus exposure and HLA in healthy donors. Only in-frame clones appear in the TCRdb table, and some are missing; sequencing was by immunoSEQ multiplex PCR. The sample has some 120,000 clones, about 82% seen once. Sequencing used PBMCs. The receptors derive from a man aged 30-40 years in good health and CMV-seronegative. Each CDR3 is given with its conserved first and last residue. Each record gives: V gene, J gene, D gene, clone size, CDR3 DNA, CDR3 protein. D genes are given only for firm matches. The size field is filled for only some rows; it gives once, few, many or a size class.

>TRBV28|TRBJ1-6|TRBD1|-
TGTGCCAGCACAGGGACAGAGTGGTCACCCCTCCACTTT
CASTGTEWSPLHF
>TRBV7-2|TRBJ2-2|-|-
TGTGCCAGCAGCGAAGGAGGGTACGTCACCGGGGAGCTGTTTTTT
CASSEGGYVTGELFF
>TRBV7-9|TRBJ1-4|-|-
TGTGCCAGCAGCGGGGGGACAACTAATGAAAAACTGTTTTTT
CASSGGTTNEKLFF
>TRBV4-3|TRBJ1-4|-|-
TGCGCCAGCAGCCGAGGAGGTGGAACTAATGAAAAACTGTTTTTT
CASSRGGGTNEKLFF
>TRBV5-1|TRBJ2-3|-|-
TGCGCCAGCAGCTTGGAGTCTTCCGGAGATACGCAGTATTTT
CASSLESSGDTQYF
>TRBV7-9|TRBJ2-1|TRBD2|-
TGTGCCAGCAGCGGAGGACTAGCGGGCTTCGGCGAGCAGTTCTTC
CASSGGLAGFGEQFF
>TRBV4-1|TRBJ1-2|-|-
TGCGCCAGCAGCCAAGAAAGCGGTGCGGGTTTCCTTGGCTACACCTTC
CASSQESGAGFLGYTF
>TRBV19|TRBJ1-1|-|-
TGTGCCAGTAGCCACTACGAGGGTCTAACCGGTGAAGCTTTCTTT
CASSHYEGLTGEAFF
>TRBV5-1|TRBJ2-3|TRBD2|-
TGCGCCAGCAGCTCCGACGGACGGGGGGGCAGGATAGATACGCAGTATTTT
CASSSDGRGGRIDTQYF
>TRBV5-1|TRBJ2-5|-|-
TGCGCCAGCAGCTACCGGGGCCAAGAGACCCAGTACTTC
CASSYRGQETQYF
>TRBV21-1|TRBJ2-5|-|few
TGTGCCAGCCTCAAGCGGCCGCGGACAGGAACCCAGTACTTC
CASLKRPRTGTQYF
>TRBV2|TRBJ1-1|-|-
TGTGCCAGATTTACAGGGTTGAACACTGAAGCTTTCTTT
CARFTGLNTEAFF
>TRBV5-6|TRBJ2-7|-|-
TGTGCCAGCAGCCCCGACAGGCTCTCCTACGAGCAGTACTTC
CASSPDRLSYEQYF
>TRBV7-2|TRBJ1-1|-|-
TGTGCCAGCAGTTATACACATCAGGGCAACACTGAAGCTTTCTTT
CASSYTHQGNTEAFF
>TRBV11-1|TRBJ1-1|-|-
TGTGCCAGCAGTCGGGAGAACACTGAAGCTTTCTTT
CASSRENTEAFF
>TRBV9|TRBJ1-5|-|-
TGTGCCAGCAGCGTAGGGGCGACGGGCAATCAGCCCCAGCATTTT
CASSVGATGNQPQHF
>TRBV7-2|TRBJ2-2|-|once
TGTGCCAGCAGCTTAAATTCGGCGGTAATATCTCCCGGGGAGCTGTTTTTT
CASSLNSAVISPGELFF
>TRBV28|TRBJ1-2|-|-
TGTGCCACCACGAAGGACAGCCTCTATGGCTACACCTTC
CATTKDSLYGYTF
>TRBV6-1|TRBJ2-5|-|-
TGTGCCAGCAGGGGGGACACTTACCAAGAGACCCAGTACTTC
CASRGDTYQETQYF
>TRBV5-5|TRBJ1-4|-|-
TGTGCCAGCAGCGAGGGTCCTAATGAAAAACTGTTTTTT
CASSEGPNEKLFF
>TRBV2|TRBJ2-1|TRBD2|-
TGTGCCAGCAGCAAAGAGGGCGGGGGGGCCTCCTACAATGAGCAGTTCTTC
CASSKEGGGASYNEQFF
>TRBV30|TRBJ2-7|TRBD1|-
TGTGCCTCAACCGCGGGACAGGGGACCTACGAGCAGTACTTC
CASTAGQGTYEQYF
>TRBV19|TRBJ1-4|-|-
TGTGCCAGTAGAAGAGGGACTTTCAATGAAAAACTGTTTTTT
CASRRGTFNEKLFF
>TRBV5-6|TRBJ2-3|TRBD1|-
TGTGCCAGCAGCCATTCGGAGACAGGGATGACAGATACGCAGTATTTT
CASSHSETGMTDTQYF
>TRBV19|TRBJ2-3|TRBD2|-
TGTGCCAGTAGTGTCTGGGCCCTAGGACTAGCGGGCCGAGATACGCAGTATTTT
CASSVWALGLAGRDTQYF
>TRBV4-3|TRBJ1-1|-|-
TGCGCCAGCAGCCAAGATTCCGCTATCAGGAACATGAACACTGAAGCTTTCTTT
CASSQDSAIRNMNTEAFF
>TRBV6-1|TRBJ2-1|TRBD2|-
TGTGCCAGCAGCGGATTTAGCGGGAGAGAGCAGTTCTTC
CASSGFSGREQFF
>TRBV4-1|TRBJ2-3|-|few
TGCGCCAGCAGCCAACTCCCTCGACAGAGCACAGATACGCAGTATTTT
CASSQLPRQSTDTQYF
>TRBV6-1|TRBJ2-3|-|-
TGTGCCAGCAGTGAATTCGGACTGGGTACGCAGTATTTT
CASSEFGLGTQYF
>TRBV4-3|TRBJ2-1|TRBD1|-
TGCGCCAGCAGCAAGGGGACAGGGAGGAACAATGAGCAGTTCTTC
CASSKGTGRNNEQFF
>TRBV5-1|TRBJ2-3|-|-
TGCGCCAGCAGCTACCGAGGGAGAGTCCCAGATACGCAGTATTTT
CASSYRGRVPDTQYF
>TRBV18|TRBJ2-7|-|-
TGTGCCAGCTCACCGGGCGGGATCTACGAGCAGTACTTC
CASSPGGIYEQYF
>TRBV9|TRBJ1-2|TRBD1|-
TGTGCCAGCAGCGTACTGGGGACAGGGTTGGGGGGCTACACCTTC
CASSVLGTGLGGYTF
>TRBV6-5|TRBJ1-5|TRBD1|-
TGTGCCAGCAGGGGACAGTTAAATCAGCCCCAGCATTTT
CASRGQLNQPQHF
>TRBV10-3|TRBJ2-7|TRBD2|-
TGTGCCATCAGTGAAGCTAGCGGTTCCTACGAGCAGTACTTC
CAISEASGSYEQYF
>TRBV16|TRBJ1-4|-|-
TGTGCCAGCAGCCAATCCCGTGAAAAACTGTTTTTT
CASSQSREKLFF
>TRBV25-1|TRBJ2-7|TRBD1|-
TGTGCCAGCAGTGAGGGACAGGGTAACGAGCAGTACTTC
CASSEGQGNEQYF
>TRBV29-1|TRBJ1-2|-|-
TGCAGCGTGATCCGGGAGACCTCGACTGGCTACACCTTC
CSVIRETSTGYTF
>TRBV28|TRBJ1-6|-|once
TGTGCCAGCACAACGAGGGTTAATTCACCCCTCCACTTT
CASTTRVNSPLHF
>TRBV5-6|TRBJ1-2|-|-
TGTGCCAGCACCCCCGTAGCACAAGGGGAAGGCTACACCTTC
CASTPVAQGEGYTF
>TRBV5-1|TRBJ2-7|-|-
TGCGCCAGCAGCCAGGACGCTACAGGGAGCTACTACGAGCAGTACTTC
CASSQDATGSYYEQYF
>TRBV6-5|TRBJ1-1|-|-
TGTGCCAGCAGCTACGATTCTGGCGGAGAAGCTTTCTTT
CASSYDSGGEAFF
>TRBV4-2|TRBJ1-1|TRBD1|-
TGTGCCAGCAGCCAAGCTCGACAGGGGTACACTGAAGCTTTCTTT
CASSQARQGYTEAFF
>TRBV15|TRBJ2-1|TRBD2|-
TGTGCCACCAGCAGAAACGGCGGGAGCGGCGATGAGCAGTTCTTC
CATSRNGGSGDEQFF
>TRBV7-9|TRBJ2-7|TRBD2|-
TGTGCCAGCAGCTTTCTCGGGACTAGCGACTACGAGCAGTACTTC
CASSFLGTSDYEQYF
>TRBV6-5|TRBJ1-4|-|-
TGTGCCAGCAGTTACTATTTTGGAGCAACTAATGAAAAACTGTTTTTT
CASSYYFGATNEKLFF
>TRBV7-9|TRBJ2-2|TRBD1|-
TGTGCCAGCAGCGGGACAGTCACCGGGGAGCTGTTTTTT
CASSGTVTGELFF
>TRBV27|TRBJ1-1|TRBD1|-
TGTGCCAGCAGTCGACAGGGTTACGCTGAAGCTTTCTTT
CASSRQGYAEAFF
>TRBV28|TRBJ2-7|-|-
TGTGCCAGCAGCCAGGGTGTCTACGAGCAGTACTTC
CASSQGVYEQYF
>TRBV10-1|TRBJ1-5|TRBD1|-
TGCGCCAGCAGTCAGGACAGGGTCCCTCAGCCCCAGCATTTT
CASSQDRVPQPQHF
>TRBV19|TRBJ1-5|-|-
TGTGCCACAAGTAGGGGCTATGGGAATCAGCCCCAGCATTTT
CATSRGYGNQPQHF
>TRBV18|TRBJ2-2|TRBD2|few
TGTGCCAGCTCAGGACTAGTGTTCACCGGGGAGCTGTTTTTT
CASSGLVFTGELFF
>TRBV28|TRBJ1-1|-|-
TGTGCCAGCAGTCCCCCGTGGGCAGCCGAAGCTTTCTTT
CASSPPWAAEAFF
>TRBV4-1|TRBJ1-2|TRBD1|once
TGCGCCAGCAGCCAAGACCGGACAGGGGTAGGCTACACCTTC
CASSQDRTGVGYTF
>TRBV4-3|TRBJ2-2|TRBD2|-
TGCGCCAGCAGCCAAGTACTAGCGGGAATGTTCACCGGGGAGCTGTTTTTT
CASSQVLAGMFTGELFF